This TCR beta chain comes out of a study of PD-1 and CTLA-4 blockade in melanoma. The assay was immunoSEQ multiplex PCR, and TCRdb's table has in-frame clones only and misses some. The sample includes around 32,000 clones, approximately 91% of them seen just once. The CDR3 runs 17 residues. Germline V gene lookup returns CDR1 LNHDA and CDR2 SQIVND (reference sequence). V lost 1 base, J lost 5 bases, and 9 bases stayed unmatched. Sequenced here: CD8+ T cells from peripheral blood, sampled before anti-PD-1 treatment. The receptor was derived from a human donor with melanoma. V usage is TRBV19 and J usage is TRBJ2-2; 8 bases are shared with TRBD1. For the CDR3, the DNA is TGTGCCAGTAGTATAGCCTCGGACAGGGCTGGTACCGGGGAGCTGTTTTTT. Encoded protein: CASSIASDRAGTGELFF.